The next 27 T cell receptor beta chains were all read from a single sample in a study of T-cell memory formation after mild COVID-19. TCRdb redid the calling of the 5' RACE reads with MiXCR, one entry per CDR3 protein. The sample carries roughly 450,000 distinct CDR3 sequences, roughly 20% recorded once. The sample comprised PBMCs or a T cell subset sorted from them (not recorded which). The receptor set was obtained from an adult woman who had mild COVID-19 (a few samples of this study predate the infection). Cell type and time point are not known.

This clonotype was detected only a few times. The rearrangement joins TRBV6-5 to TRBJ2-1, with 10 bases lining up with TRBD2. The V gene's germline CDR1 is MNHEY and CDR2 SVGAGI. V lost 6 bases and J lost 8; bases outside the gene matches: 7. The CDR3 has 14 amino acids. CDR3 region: CASRSGRAVHEQFF. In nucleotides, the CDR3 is TGTGCCAGCAGAAGCGGGAGGGCCGTCCATGAGCAGTTCTTC.

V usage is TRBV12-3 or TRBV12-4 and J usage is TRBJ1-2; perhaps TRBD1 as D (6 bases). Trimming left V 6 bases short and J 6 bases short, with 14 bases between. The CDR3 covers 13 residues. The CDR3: CASSRQGINGYTF. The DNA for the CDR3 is TGTGCCAGCAGCCGGCAGGGGATCAATGGCTACACCTTC.

The CDR3 nucleotides read TGTGCCAGCAGTTTACGGGGTCCCATCGAGCAGTACTTC. Residues: CASSLRGPIEQYF. The rearrangement joins TRBV12-3 or TRBV12-4 to TRBJ2-7; possibly TRBD2 for D (5 bases). The V gene lost 2 bases and the J gene lost 6 bases, with 11 bases spanning the gap. CDR3 length: 13 amino acids.

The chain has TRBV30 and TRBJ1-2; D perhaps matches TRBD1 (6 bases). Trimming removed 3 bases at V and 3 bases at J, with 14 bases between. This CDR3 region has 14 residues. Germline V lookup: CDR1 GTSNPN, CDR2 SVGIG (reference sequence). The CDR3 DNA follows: TGTGCCTGGAGCGGACAGCTCACACACTATGGCTACACCTTC. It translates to CAWSGQLTHYGYTF.

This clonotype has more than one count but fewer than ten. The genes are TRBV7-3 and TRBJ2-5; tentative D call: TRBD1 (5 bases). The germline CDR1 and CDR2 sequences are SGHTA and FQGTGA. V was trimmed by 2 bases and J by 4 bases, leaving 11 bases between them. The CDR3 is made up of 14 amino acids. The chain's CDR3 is CASSLFGQGETQYF. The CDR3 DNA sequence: TGTGCCAGCAGCTTATTTGGGCAGGGAGAGACCCAGTACTTC.

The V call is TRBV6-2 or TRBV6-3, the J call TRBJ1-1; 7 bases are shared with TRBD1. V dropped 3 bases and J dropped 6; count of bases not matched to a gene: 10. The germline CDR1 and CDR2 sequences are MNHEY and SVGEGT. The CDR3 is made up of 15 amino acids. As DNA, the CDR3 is TGTGCCAGCAGTTATATCTTCACAGGGGAGGCTGAAGCTTTCTTT. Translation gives CASSYIFTGEAEAFF.

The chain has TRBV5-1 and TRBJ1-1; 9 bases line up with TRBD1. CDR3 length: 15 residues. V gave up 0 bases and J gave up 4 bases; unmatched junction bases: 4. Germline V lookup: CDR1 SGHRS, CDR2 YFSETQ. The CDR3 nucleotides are TGCGCCAGCAGCTTGGTTGTGGGACAGGGCACTGAAGCTTTCTTT. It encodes CASSLVVGQGTEAFF.

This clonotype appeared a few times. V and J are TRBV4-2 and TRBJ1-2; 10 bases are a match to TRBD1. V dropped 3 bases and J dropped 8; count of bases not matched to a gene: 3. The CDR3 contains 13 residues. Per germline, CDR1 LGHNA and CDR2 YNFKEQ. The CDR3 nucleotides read TGTGCCAGCAGCCACGGACAGGGGGTCGGCTACACCTTC. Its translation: CASSHGQGVGYTF.

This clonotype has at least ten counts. The CDR3 bases are TGTGCCACCAGTGATTACCAACAAGGCTATGGCTACACCTTC. Its translation: CATSDYQQGYGYTF. This chain connects TRBV24-1 to TRBJ1-2; D unresolved. The CDR3 spans 14 residues. The V end lost 2 bases, the J end lost 4 bases, and 10 bases lay between the germline ends. Germline V CDR1 and CDR2: KGHDR, SFDVKD.

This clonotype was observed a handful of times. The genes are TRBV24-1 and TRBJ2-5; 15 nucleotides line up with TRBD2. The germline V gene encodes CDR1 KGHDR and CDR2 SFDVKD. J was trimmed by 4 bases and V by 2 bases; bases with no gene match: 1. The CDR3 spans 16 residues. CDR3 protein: CATSDSGLAGGETQYF. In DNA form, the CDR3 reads TGTGCCACCAGTGATTCGGGACTAGCGGGAGGAGAGACCCAGTACTTC.

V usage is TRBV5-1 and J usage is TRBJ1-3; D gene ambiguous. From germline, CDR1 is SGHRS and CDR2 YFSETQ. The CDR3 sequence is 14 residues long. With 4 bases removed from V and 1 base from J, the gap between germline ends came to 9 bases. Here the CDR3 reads CASSAQTSGNTIYF. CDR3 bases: TGCGCCAGCAGCGCTCAGACTTCTGGAAACACCATATATTTT.

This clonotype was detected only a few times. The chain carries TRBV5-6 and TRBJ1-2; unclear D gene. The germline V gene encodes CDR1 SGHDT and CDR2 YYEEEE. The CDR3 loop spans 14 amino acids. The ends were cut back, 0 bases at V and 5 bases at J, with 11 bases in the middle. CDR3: CASSLEDTAYGYTF. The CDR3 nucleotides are TGTGCCAGCAGCTTGGAGGATACGGCTTATGGCTACACCTTC.

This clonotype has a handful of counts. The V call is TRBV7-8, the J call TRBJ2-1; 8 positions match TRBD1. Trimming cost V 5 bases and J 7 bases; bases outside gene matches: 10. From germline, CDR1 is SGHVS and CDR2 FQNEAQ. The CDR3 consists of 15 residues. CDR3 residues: CASSPWTGIGNEQFF. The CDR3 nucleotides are TGTGCCAGCAGCCCATGGACAGGGATAGGGAATGAGCAGTTCTTC.

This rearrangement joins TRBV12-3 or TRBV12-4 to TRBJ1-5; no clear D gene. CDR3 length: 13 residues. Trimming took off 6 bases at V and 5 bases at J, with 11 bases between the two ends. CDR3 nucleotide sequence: TGTGCCAGCAGGAGAAACAAGGATCAGCCCCAGCATTTT. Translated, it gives CASRRNKDQPQHF.

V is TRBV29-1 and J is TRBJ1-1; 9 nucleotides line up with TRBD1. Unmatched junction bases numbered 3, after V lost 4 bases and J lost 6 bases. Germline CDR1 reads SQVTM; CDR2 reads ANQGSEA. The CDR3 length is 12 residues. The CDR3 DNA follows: TGCAGCGTTGGGACAGGGGTCTCTGAAGCTTTCTTT. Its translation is CSVGTGVSEAFF. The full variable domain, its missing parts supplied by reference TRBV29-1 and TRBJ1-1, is SAVISQKPSRDICQRGTSLTIQCQVDSQVTMMFWYRQQPGQSLTLIATANQGSEATYESGFVIDKFPISRPNLTFSTLTVSNMSPEDSSIYLCSVGTGVSEAFFGQGTRLTVV.

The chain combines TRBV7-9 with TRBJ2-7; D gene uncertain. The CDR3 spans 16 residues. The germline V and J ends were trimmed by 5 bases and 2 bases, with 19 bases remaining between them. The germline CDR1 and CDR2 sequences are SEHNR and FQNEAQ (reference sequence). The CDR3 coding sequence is TGTGCCAGCAGCCCTCGCGGCGTAGCCCCCACCTACGAGCAGTACTTC. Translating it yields CASSPRGVAPTYEQYF.

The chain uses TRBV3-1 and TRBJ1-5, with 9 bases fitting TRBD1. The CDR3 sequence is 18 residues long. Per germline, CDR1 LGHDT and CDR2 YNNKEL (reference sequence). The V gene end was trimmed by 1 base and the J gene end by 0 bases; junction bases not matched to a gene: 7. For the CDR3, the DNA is TGTGCCAGCAGCCAAGGCTCACAGGGGGCGTTTAGCAATCAGCCCCAGCATTTT. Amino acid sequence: CASSQGSQGAFSNQPQHF. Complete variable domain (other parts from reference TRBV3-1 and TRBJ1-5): DTAVSQTPKYLVTQMGNDKSIKCEQNLGHDTMYWYKQDSKKFLKIMFSYNNKELIINETVPNRFSPKSPDKAHLNLHINSLELGDSAVYFCASSQGSQGAFSNQPQHFGDGTRLSIL.

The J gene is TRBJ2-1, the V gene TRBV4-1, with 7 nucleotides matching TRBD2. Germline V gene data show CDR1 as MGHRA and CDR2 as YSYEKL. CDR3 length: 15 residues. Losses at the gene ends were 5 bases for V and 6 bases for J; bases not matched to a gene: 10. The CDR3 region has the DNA TGCGCCAGCAGCTCCCTGGTGGGGGGGGGCAATGAGCAGTTCTTC. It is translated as CASSSLVGGGNEQFF.

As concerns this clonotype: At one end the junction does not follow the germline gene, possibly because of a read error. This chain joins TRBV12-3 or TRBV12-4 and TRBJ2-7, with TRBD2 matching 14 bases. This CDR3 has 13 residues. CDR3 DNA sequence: TGTGCCAGCAGTCGGCGACTAGCGGGGGGGAAGCGCTTC. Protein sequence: CASSRRLAGGKRF.

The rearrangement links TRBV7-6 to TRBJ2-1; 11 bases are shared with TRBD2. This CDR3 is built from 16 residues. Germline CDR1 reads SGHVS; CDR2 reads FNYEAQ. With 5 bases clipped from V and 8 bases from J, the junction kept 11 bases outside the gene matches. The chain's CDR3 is CASSITTSGSIHEQFF. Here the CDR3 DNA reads TGTGCCAGCAGCATCACCACTAGCGGGAGTATCCATGAGCAGTTCTTC.

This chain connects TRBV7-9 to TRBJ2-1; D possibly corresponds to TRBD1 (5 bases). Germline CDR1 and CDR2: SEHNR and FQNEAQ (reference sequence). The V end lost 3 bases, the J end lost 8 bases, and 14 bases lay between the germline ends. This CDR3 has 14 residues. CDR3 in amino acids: CASSFFGQGDEQFF. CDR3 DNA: TGTGCCAGCAGCTTCTTTGGGCAGGGCGATGAGCAGTTCTTC.

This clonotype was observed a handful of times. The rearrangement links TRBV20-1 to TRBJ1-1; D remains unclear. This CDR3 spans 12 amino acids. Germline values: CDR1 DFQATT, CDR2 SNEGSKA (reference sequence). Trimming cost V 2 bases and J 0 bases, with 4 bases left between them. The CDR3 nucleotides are TGCAGTGCTAGATGGGTGAACACTGAAGCTTTCTTT. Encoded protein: CSARWVNTEAFF.

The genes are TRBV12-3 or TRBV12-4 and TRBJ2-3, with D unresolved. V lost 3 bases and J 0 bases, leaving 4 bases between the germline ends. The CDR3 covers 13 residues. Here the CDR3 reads CASSFASTDTQYF. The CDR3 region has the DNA TGTGCCAGCAGTTTTGCTAGCACAGATACGCAGTATTTT.

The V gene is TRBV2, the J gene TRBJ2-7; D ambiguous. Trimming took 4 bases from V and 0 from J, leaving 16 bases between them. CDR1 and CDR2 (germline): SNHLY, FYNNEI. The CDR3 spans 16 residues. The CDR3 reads CASSVAPRQISYEQYF. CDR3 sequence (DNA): TGTGCCAGCAGTGTAGCACCCCGGCAGATCTCCTACGAGCAGTACTTC.

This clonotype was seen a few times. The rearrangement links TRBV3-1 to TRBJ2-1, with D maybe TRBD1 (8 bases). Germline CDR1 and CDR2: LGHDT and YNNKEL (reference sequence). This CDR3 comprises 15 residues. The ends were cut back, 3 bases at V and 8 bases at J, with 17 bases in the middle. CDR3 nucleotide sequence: TGTGCCAGCAGCCACTCCGGACAGGGAGGGCATGAGCAGTTCTTC. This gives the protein CASSHSGQGGHEQFF.

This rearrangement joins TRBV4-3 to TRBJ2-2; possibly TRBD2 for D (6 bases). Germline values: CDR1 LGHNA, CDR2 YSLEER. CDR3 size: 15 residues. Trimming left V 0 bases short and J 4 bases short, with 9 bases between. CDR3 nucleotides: TGCGCCAGCAGCCAAGACGGGGGAGGCACCGGGGAGCTGTTTTTT. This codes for CASSQDGGGTGELFF.

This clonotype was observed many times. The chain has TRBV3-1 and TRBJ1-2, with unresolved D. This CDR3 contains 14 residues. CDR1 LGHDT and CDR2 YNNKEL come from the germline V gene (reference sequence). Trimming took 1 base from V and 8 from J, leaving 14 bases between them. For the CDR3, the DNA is TGTGCCAGCAGCCAAGGCGGGTTTGGAGGGGGCTACACCTTC. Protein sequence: CASSQGGFGGGYTF.